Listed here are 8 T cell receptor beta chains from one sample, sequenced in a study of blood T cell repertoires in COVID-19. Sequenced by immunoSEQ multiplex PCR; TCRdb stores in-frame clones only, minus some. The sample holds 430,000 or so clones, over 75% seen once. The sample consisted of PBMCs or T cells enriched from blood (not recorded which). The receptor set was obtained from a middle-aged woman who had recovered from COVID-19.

DNA of the CDR3: TGTGCCAGCAGCTTAGTAGCGGGGATGAACACTGAAGCTTTCTTT. It yields the protein CASSLVAGMNTEAFF. The chain carries TRBV7-9 and TRBJ1-1; D unclear. The CDR3 spans 15 residues. V was cut by 1 base and J by 0 bases, with 9 bases left in between. The V gene's germline CDR1 is SEHNR and CDR2 FQNEAQ (reference sequence).

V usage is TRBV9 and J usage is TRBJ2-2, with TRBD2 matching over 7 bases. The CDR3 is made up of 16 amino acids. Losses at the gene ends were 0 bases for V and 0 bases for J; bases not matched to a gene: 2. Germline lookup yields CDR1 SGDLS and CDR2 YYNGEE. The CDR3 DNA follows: TGTGCCAGCAGCGTAGTAGCGGGTTCGAACACCGGGGAGCTGTTTTTT. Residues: CASSVVAGSNTGELFF.

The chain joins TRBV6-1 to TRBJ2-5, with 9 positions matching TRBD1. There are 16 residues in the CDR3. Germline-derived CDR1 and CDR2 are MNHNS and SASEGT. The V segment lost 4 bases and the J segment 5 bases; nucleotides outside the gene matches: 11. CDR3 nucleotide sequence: TGTGCCAGCAGTGGGTTGCGACAGGGGGTATCGGAGACCCAGTACTTC. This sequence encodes CASSGLRQGVSETQYF.

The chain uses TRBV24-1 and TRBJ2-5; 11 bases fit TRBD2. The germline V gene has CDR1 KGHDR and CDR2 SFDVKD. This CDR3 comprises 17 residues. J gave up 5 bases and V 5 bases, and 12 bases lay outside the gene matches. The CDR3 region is CATSGHTSGSRYETQYF. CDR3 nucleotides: TGTGCCACCAGTGGCCATACTAGCGGGAGTAGGTATGAGACCCAGTACTTC.

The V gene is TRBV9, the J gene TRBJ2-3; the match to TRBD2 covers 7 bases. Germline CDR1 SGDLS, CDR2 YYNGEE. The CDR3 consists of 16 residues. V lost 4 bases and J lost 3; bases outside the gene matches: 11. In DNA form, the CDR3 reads TGTGCCAGCAGCCCTGGGGACTACCAAGCTACAGATACGCAGTATTTT. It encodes CASSPGDYQATDTQYF. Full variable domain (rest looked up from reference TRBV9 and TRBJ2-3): DSGVTQTPKHLITATGQRVTLRCSPRSGDLSVYWYQQSLDQGLQFLIQYYNGEERAKGNILERFSAQQFPDLHSELNLSSLELGDSALYFCASSPGDYQATDTQYFGPGTRLTVL.

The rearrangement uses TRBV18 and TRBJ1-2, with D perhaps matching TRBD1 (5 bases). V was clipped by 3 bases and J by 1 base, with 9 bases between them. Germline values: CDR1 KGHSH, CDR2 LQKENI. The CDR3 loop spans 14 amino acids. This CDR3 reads CASSPNRNNYGYTF. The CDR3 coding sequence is TGTGCCAGCTCACCGAACAGGAATAACTATGGCTACACCTTC. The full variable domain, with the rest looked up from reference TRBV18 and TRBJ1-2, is NAGVMQNPRHLVRRRGQEARLRCSPMKGHSHVYWYRQLPEEGLKFMVYLQKENIIDESGMPKERFSAEFPKEGPSILRIQQVVRGDSAAYFCASSPNRNNYGYTFGSGTRLTVV.

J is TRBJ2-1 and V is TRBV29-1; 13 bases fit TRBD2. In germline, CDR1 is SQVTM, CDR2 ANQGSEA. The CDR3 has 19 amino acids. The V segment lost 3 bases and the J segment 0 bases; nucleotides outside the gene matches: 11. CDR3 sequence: CSVDNNPGLAGSSYNEQFF. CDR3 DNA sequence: TGCAGCGTTGACAATAATCCGGGACTAGCGGGAAGCTCCTACAATGAGCAGTTCTTC.

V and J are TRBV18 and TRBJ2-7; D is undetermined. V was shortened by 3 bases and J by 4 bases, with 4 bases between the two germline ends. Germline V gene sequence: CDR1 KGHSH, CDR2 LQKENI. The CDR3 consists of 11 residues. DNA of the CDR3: TGTGCCAGCTCACCGCAGTACGAGCAGTACTTC. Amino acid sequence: CASSPQYEQYF. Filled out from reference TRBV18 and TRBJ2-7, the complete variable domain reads NAGVMQNPRHLVRRRGQEARLRCSPMKGHSHVYWYRQLPEEGLKFMVYLQKENIIDESGMPKERFSAEFPKEGPSILRIQQVVRGDSAAYFCASSPQYEQYFGPGTRLTVT.